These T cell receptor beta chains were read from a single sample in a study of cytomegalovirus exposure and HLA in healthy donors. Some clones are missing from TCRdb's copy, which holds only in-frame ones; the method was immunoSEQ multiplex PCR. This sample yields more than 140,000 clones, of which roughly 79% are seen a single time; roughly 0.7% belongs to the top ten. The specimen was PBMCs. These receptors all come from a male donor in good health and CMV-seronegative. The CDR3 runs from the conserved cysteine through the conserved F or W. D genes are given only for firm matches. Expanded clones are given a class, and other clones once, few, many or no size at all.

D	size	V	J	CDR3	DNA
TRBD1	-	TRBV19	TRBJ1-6	CASSSISGTGYSPLHF	TGTGCCAGTAGTAGTATATCCGGGACAGGATATTCACCCCTCCACTTT
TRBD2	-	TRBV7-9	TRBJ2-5	CASSLEGRAAFETQYF	TGTGCCAGCAGCTTAGAGGGGAGGGCCGCATTTGAGACCCAGTACTTC
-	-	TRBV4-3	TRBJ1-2	CASSQDATPDRPHGYTF	TGCGCCAGCAGCCAAGATGCCACCCCCGACAGGCCCCATGGCTACACCTTC
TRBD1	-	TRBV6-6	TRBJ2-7	CASTRGTGGAYEQYF	TGTGCCAGCACCAGGGGTACAGGGGGAGCTTACGAGCAGTACTTC
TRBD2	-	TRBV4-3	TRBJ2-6	CASSQDRSGGRVLTF	TGCGCCAGCAGCCAAGATCGGAGCGGGGGCCGAGTCCTGACTTTC
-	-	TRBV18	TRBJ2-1	CASSEGQIGYNEQFF	TGTGCCAGCTCCGAAGGACAAATCGGCTACAATGAGCAGTTCTTC
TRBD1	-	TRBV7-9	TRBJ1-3	CASSSPGQGVPIYF	TGTGCCAGCAGCTCCCCGGGACAGGGCGTCCCCATATATTTT
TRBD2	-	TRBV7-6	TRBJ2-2	CAGSGTSGRRTGELFF	TGTGCCGGTTCAGGGACTAGCGGGAGGAGGACCGGGGAGCTGTTTTTT
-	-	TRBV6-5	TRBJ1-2	CASSYSTLGASGYTF	TGTGCCAGCAGTTACTCGACCTTAGGGGCAAGTGGCTACACCTTC
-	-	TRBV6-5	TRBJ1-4	CASSPGGLREKLFF	TGTGCCAGCAGTCCGGGGGGGCTCCGTGAAAAACTGTTTTTT
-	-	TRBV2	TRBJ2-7	CASSRTEYEQYF	TGTGCCAGCAGCCGGACAGAGTACGAGCAGTACTTC
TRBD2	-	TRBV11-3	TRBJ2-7	CASSLYPLTGGLTYEQYF	TGTGCCAGCAGCTTATACCCACTTACGGGGGGGCTGACCTACGAGCAGTACTTC
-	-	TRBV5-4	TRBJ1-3	CASSLGQFSGNTIYF	TGTGCCAGCAGCTTGGGGCAGTTCTCTGGAAACACCATATATTTT
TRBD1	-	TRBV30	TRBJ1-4	CAWSAGTGVNEKLFF	TGTGCCTGGAGTGCGGGGACAGGGGTTAATGAAAAACTGTTTTTT
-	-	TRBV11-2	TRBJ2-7	CASSPESLASSEQYF	TGTGCCAGCAGCCCCGAATCCCTAGCATCTAGCGAGCAGTACTTC
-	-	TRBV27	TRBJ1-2	CASSLGAGAVYGYTF	TGTGCCAGCAGTTTAGGCGCGGGCGCGGTCTATGGCTACACCTTC
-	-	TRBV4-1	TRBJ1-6	CASSQVSSSPLHF	TGCGCCAGCAGCCAAGTTAGCAGTTCACCCCTCCACTTT
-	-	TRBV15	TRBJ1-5	CATSRQAITYFGNQPQHF	TGTGCCACCAGCAGGCAGGCAATCACCTATTTTGGCAATCAGCCCCAGCATTTT
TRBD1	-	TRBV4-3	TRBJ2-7	CASSQGMEGQASYEQYF	TGCGCCAGCAGCCAGGGTATGGAAGGACAGGCCTCCTACGAGCAGTACTTC
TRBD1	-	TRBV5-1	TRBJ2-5	CASSSQTGGETQYF	TGCGCCAGCAGCTCCCAGACAGGGGGGGAGACCCAGTACTTC
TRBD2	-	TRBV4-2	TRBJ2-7	CASSQSLAGGRYEQYF	TGTGCCAGCAGCCAGAGCCTAGCGGGAGGTCGGTACGAGCAGTACTTC
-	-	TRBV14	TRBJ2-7	CASSPKTGLGEQYF	TGTGCCAGCAGCCCTAAGACAGGTCTGGGCGAGCAGTACTTC
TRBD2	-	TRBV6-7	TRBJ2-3	CATPTRSGGVDTQYF	TGTGCCACCCCTACAAGAAGCGGGGGGGTAGATACGCAGTATTTT
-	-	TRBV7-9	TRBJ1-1	CASSLGQPIVGTEAFF	TGTGCCAGCAGCTTAGGGCAACCGATCGTTGGCACTGAAGCTTTCTTT
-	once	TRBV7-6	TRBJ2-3	CASSSGRGTDTQYF	TGTGCCAGCAGCTCGGGCAGGGGTACAGATACGCAGTATTTT
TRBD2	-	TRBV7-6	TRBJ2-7	CASSQLAGGEQYF	TGTGCCAGCAGCCAACTAGCGGGGGGGGAGCAGTACTTC
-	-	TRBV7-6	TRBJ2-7	CASSERPHSYEQYF	TGTGCCAGCAGCGAGCGACCGCACTCCTACGAGCAGTACTTC
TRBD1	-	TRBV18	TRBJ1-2	CASSPPGQGARGYTF	TGTGCCAGCTCACCACCGGGACAGGGGGCGCGAGGCTACACCTTC
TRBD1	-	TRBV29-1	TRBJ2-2	CSAAVGTANTGELFF	TGCAGCGCTGCTGTAGGGACAGCGAACACCGGGGAGCTGTTTTTT
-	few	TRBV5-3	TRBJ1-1	CARSSNPRHDTEAFF	TGTGCCAGAAGCTCGAACCCAAGACACGACACTGAAGCTTTCTTT
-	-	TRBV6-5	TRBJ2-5	CASSYSGGLARTQYF	TGTGCCAGCAGTTACTCGGGGGGTTTGGCCCGGACCCAGTACTTC
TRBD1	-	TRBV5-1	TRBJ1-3	CASSLLGQGGGNTIYF	TGCGCCAGCAGCTTGTTGGGACAGGGAGGAGGAAACACCATATATTTT
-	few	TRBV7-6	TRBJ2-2	CASSATGELFF	TGTGCCAGCAGCGCGACCGGGGAGCTGTTTTTT
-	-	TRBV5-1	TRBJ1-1	CASSLAGGQYGAFF	TGCGCCAGCAGCTTGGCCGGGGGGCAATATGGGGCTTTCTTT
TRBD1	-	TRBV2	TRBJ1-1	CASVQGAGTEAFF	TGTGCCAGCGTACAGGGGGCTGGCACTGAAGCTTTCTTT
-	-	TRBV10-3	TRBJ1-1	CAIRSMNTEAFF	TGTGCCATCAGATCCATGAACACTGAAGCTTTCTTT
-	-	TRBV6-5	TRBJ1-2	CASSYSAGSDYGYTF	TGTGCCAGCAGTTACTCCGCGGGATCGGACTATGGCTACACCTTC
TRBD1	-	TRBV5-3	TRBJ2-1	CARGKPKQGASDNEQFF	TGTGCCAGAGGTAAACCAAAACAGGGGGCTAGCGACAATGAGCAGTTCTTC
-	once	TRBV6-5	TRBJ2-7	CASSYVPVGLYEQYF	TGTGCCAGCAGTTACGTGCCGGTGGGGCTCTACGAGCAGTACTTC
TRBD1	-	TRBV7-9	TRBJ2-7	CASSSSIGTGISYEQYF	TGTGCCAGCAGCTCGTCCATAGGGACAGGGATCTCCTACGAGCAGTACTTC
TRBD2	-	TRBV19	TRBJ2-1	CASSIGGSGGSYNEQFF	TGTGCCAGTAGTATAGGGGGTAGCGGGGGATCCTACAATGAGCAGTTCTTC
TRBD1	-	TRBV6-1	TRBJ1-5	CASSEPGQPNQPQHF	TGTGCCAGCAGTGAACCGGGACAGCCGAATCAGCCCCAGCATTTT
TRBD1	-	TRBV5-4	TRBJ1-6	CASSPGGTGDHSPLHF	TGTGCCAGCAGCCCTGGAGGGACAGGGGATCATTCACCCCTCCACTTT
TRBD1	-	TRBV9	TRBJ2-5	CASSGTDQTQYF	TGTGCCAGCAGTGGGACAGACCAGACCCAGTACTTC
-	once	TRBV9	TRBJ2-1	CASSVDSRLDEQFF	TGTGCCAGCAGCGTAGACAGCAGGTTGGATGAGCAGTTCTTC
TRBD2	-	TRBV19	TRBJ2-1	CASSVITGLAGAIF	TGTGCCAGTAGTGTCATCACGGGACTAGCGGGGGCGATCTTC
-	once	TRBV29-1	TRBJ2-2	CSVAPGMDAGELFF	TGCAGCGTTGCACCAGGGATGGATGCCGGGGAGCTGTTTTTT
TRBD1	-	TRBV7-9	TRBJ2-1	CASSLGRGQGARNEQFF	TGTGCCAGCAGCTTAGGCCGCGGGCAGGGGGCCCGGAATGAGCAGTTCTTC
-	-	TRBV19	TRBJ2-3	CASSIDNTQYF	TGTGCCAGTAGTATAGATAATACGCAGTATTTT
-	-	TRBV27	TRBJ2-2	CASSLSTLTGELFF	TGTGCCAGCAGTTTATCCACATTGACCGGGGAGCTGTTTTTT
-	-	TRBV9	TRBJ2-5	CASSVALGGQQETQYF	TGTGCCAGCAGCGTAGCGTTGGGGGGGCAGCAAGAGACCCAGTACTTC
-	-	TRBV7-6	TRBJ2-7	CASSLVWGDSSYEQYF	TGTGCCAGCAGCTTAGTTTGGGGGGACAGCTCCTACGAGCAGTACTTC
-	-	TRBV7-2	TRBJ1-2	CASSSRRTTIVRGDYGYTF	TGTGCCAGCAGCTCCCGGCGGACAACTATTGTCAGAGGTGACTATGGCTACACCTTC
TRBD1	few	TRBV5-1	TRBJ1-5	CASSSGTGGQPQHF	TGCGCCAGCAGCTCCGGGACAGGGGGTCAGCCCCAGCATTTT
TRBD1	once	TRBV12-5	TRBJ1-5	CASGSGQGYQPQHF	TGTGCTAGTGGTTCGGGACAGGGGTATCAGCCCCAGCATTTT
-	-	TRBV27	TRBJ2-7	CASSGGGSYEQYF	TGTGCCAGCAGTGGGGGCGGATCCTACGAGCAGTACTTC
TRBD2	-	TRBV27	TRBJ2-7	CASSGGGGAFYEQYF	TGTGCCAGCAGTGGGGGCGGGGGGGCCTTCTACGAGCAGTACTTC
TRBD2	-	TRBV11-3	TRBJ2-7	CASSQGTRDYEQYF	TGTGCCAGCAGCCAAGGGACTAGAGATTACGAGCAGTACTTC
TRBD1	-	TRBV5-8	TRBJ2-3	CASSLDRASTDTQYF	TGTGCCAGCAGCCTGGACAGGGCGAGCACAGATACGCAGTATTTT
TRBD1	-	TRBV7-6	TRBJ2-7	CASSSPGGQGAPFSYEQYF	TGTGCCAGCAGTTCCCCGGGGGGACAGGGGGCTCCCTTCTCCTACGAGCAGTACTTC